Listed below are T cell receptor beta chains from one sample, sequenced in a study of blood T cell repertoires in COVID-19. Produced via immunoSEQ multiplex PCR; TCRdb's table is partial and in-frame only. The data show under 200,000 clones, with 80% to 90% seen just once and over 3.5% held by the top ten. Sequencing was carried out using peripheral blood. These receptors were collected from a woman aged 55-75 years who had recovered from COVID-19. Each CDR3 is given with its conserved first and last residue. The D gene is left open where the match is weak. Clone size is stated in some rows and not others, as once, few, many or a class when expanded.

CDR3aa,CDR3nt,d_gene,abundance,j_gene,v_gene
CASSLEQGAEGYTF,TGTGCCAGCTCACTTGAACAGGGGGCTGAAGGCTACACCTTC,TRBD1,-,TRBJ1-2,TRBV18
CASSLRGGLGYEQYF,TGTGCCAGCAGTTTAAGGGGAGGGTTGGGCTACGAGCAGTACTTC,TRBD2,-,TRBJ2-7,TRBV27
CAIRDRVDLYEQYF,TGTGCCATCAGGGACAGGGTAGACCTCTACGAGCAGTACTTC,TRBD1,-,TRBJ2-7,TRBV10-3
CASSVGLAGGYEQYF,TGTGCCAGCAGCGTAGGGCTAGCGGGTGGCTACGAGCAGTACTTC,TRBD2,few,TRBJ2-7,TRBV9
CASGQEDRGYTF,TGTGCCAGCGGACAGGAGGATCGCGGCTACACCTTC,TRBD1,-,TRBJ1-2,TRBV28
CASRKAGALDHEQFF,TGTGCCAGCAGGAAAGCGGGGGCTCTCGACCATGAGCAGTTCTTC,TRBD2,few,TRBJ2-1,TRBV6-5
CASSQGGSSYNEQFF,TGTGCCAGTAGTCAAGGCGGAAGCTCCTACAATGAGCAGTTCTTC,-,-,TRBJ2-1,TRBV19
CASSLSGGSGNTIYF,TGTGCCAGCAGTTTATCGGGGGGCTCTGGAAACACCATATATTTT,-,-,TRBJ1-3,TRBV27
CASSPNRGTEAFF,TGTGCCAGCAGCCCAAACCGCGGAACTGAAGCTTTCTTT,-,few,TRBJ1-1,TRBV5-4
CASILGGDGGELFF,TGTGCCAGCATCCTGGGAGGGGACGGCGGGGAGCTGTTTTTT,TRBD2,-,TRBJ2-2,TRBV3-1/TRBV3-2
CATSDLHRMRRGNTEAFF,TGTGCCACCAGTGATTTGCATAGGATGAGGCGGGGGAACACTGAAGCTTTCTTT,-,-,TRBJ1-1,TRBV24-1
CASSRAPRVNTIYF,TGTGCCAGCAGCCGAGCCCCGAGGGTAAACACCATATATTTT,-,-,TRBJ1-3,TRBV6-4
CASRGRANTEAFF,TGTGCCAGTAGGGGCAGGGCTAACACTGAAGCTTTCTTT,-,-,TRBJ1-1,TRBV12-3/TRBV12-4
CATSDGQGYGYTF,TGTGCCACCAGTGATGGACAGGGGTATGGCTACACCTTC,TRBD1,-,TRBJ1-2,TRBV24-1
CAISESRQGAGKKLFF,TGTGCCATCAGTGAGTCCCGACAGGGGGCTGGTAAAAAACTGTTTTTT,TRBD1,-,TRBJ1-4,TRBV10-3
CASSLNSGGGETQYF,TGTGCCAGCAGCTTGAACTCGGGGGGCGGGGAGACCCAGTACTTC,-,-,TRBJ2-5,TRBV5-4
CASSRRTWGLAVYEQYF,TGCGCCAGCAGCCGAAGAACCTGGGGACTAGCGGTTTACGAGCAGTACTTC,TRBD2,few,TRBJ2-7,TRBV5-1
CASSSDRAYTEAFF,TGTGCCAGCAGCTCGGACAGGGCGTACACTGAAGCTTTCTTT,TRBD1,-,TRBJ1-1,TRBV5-4
CASSLRGNEAFF,TGTGCCAGCAGCTTAAGGGGGAATGAAGCTTTCTTT,-,-,TRBJ1-1,TRBV7-2
CASSAGTEAFF,TGTGCCAGCAGCGCCGGGACAGAAGCTTTCTTT,-,-,TRBJ1-1,TRBV7-9
CASRPPGAGGYTF,TGTGCCAGCAGGCCTCCAGGGGCGGGTGGCTACACCTTC,-,-,TRBJ1-2,TRBV27
CASSLGSGLAGGLSYEQYF,TGTGCCAGCAGCTTGGGCTCGGGACTAGCGGGGGGACTCTCCTACGAGCAGTACTTC,-,-,TRBJ2-7,TRBV12-1